Listed below are T cell receptor beta chains from one sample, sequenced in a study of T cells after yellow fever vaccination. TCRdb itself ran the 5' RACE reads through MiXCR, one entry per CDR3 protein. The table lists some 600,000 distinct CDR3 sequences, about a sixth of them singletons. Specimen: PBMCs, collected 5 days after the first yellow fever vaccination. The receptors stem from a young man who received the YFV17D yellow fever vaccine. Both conserved end residues are part of each CDR3. The D gene is left open where the match is weak. Only part of the rows carry a size: once, few, many, or a class if the clone is expanded.

J gene: TRBJ2-1
clone size: -
D gene: -
V gene: TRBV7-2
CDR3 DNA: TGTGCCAGCAGCTTAATGGTAAGGGACGACAATGAGCAGTTCTTC
CDR3 protein: CASSLMVRDDNEQFF

J gene: TRBJ1-5
clone size: few
D gene: -
V gene: TRBV7-2
CDR3 DNA: TGTGCCAGCAGCTTACTTGCAGGGGCAGGTCAGCCCCAGCATTTT
CDR3 protein: CASSLLAGAGQPQHF

J gene: TRBJ1-6
clone size: few
D gene: -
V gene: TRBV6-1
CDR3 DNA: TGTGCCAGCACCTGGGACACCCTCAATTCACCCCTCCACTTT
CDR3 protein: CASTWDTLNSPLHF

J gene: TRBJ1-2
clone size: few
D gene: TRBD1
V gene: TRBV7-9
CDR3 DNA: TGTGCCAGCAGTGGGACAGGGGGAAGCGGCTACACCTTC
CDR3 protein: CASSGTGGSGYTF

J gene: TRBJ2-5
clone size: few
D gene: -
V gene: TRBV7-2
CDR3 DNA: TGTGCCAGCAGTCAGACTAGGGAAGAGACCCAGTACTTC
CDR3 protein: CASSQTREETQYF

J gene: TRBJ1-2
clone size: few
D gene: -
V gene: TRBV20-1
CDR3 DNA: TGCAGTGCTAGAGTGGGGGAAGGCTACACCTTC
CDR3 protein: CSARVGEGYTF

J gene: TRBJ1-1
clone size: -
D gene: -
V gene: TRBV6-1
CDR3 DNA: TGTGCCAGCAGTCTCCGGAAGGGATTCGACACTGAAGCTTTCTTT
CDR3 protein: CASSLRKGFDTEAFF

J gene: TRBJ2-5
clone size: few
D gene: TRBD2
V gene: TRBV7-2
CDR3 DNA: TGTGCCAGCAGCCGGGGGGGCACTTTCAACAAAGAGACCCAGTACTTC
CDR3 protein: CASSRGGTFNKETQYF

J gene: TRBJ1-1
clone size: -
D gene: -
V gene: TRBV27
CDR3 DNA: TGTGCCAGCAGTCGTGCGGGCAGCCACATGAACACTGAAGCTTTCTTT
CDR3 protein: CASSRAGSHMNTEAFF

J gene: TRBJ1-3
clone size: -
D gene: -
V gene: TRBV4-3
CDR3 DNA: TGCGCCAGCAGCACCCGGCGGGACGGCGGAAACACCATATATTTT
CDR3 protein: CASSTRRDGGNTIYF

J gene: TRBJ1-5
clone size: -
D gene: TRBD1
V gene: TRBV20-1
CDR3 DNA: TGCAGTGCTCGGGACAGGGCAAAGGGCCAGCATTTT
CDR3 protein: CSARDRAKGQHF

J gene: TRBJ2-7
clone size: -
D gene: -
V gene: TRBV13
CDR3 DNA: TGTGCCAGCAGCTTAGATTCAGGGGCCGGGTCCTACGAGCAGTACTTC
CDR3 protein: CASSLDSGAGSYEQYF

J gene: TRBJ2-2
clone size: few
D gene: -
V gene: TRBV12-3/TRBV12-4
CDR3 DNA: TGTGCCAGCAGTTTAGCGATGGGGACCGGGGAGCTGTTTTTT
CDR3 protein: CASSLAMGTGELFF

J gene: TRBJ1-3
clone size: few
D gene: TRBD1
V gene: TRBV4-3
CDR3 DNA: TGCGCCAGCAGCGACGAACCGACAGGGATCTCTGGAAACACCATATATTTT
CDR3 protein: CASSDEPTGISGNTIYF

J gene: TRBJ2-5
clone size: many
D gene: TRBD1
V gene: TRBV18
CDR3 DNA: TGTGCCAGCTCACCAACGGAACAGGGGGCTAGGGGGACCCAGTACTTC
CDR3 protein: CASSPTEQGARGTQYF

J gene: TRBJ1-5
clone size: many
D gene: -
V gene: TRBV4-1
CDR3 DNA: TGCGCCAGCAGCCAAGATCCCGATCAGCCCCAGCATTTT
CDR3 protein: CASSQDPDQPQHF

J gene: TRBJ2-3
clone size: many
D gene: TRBD2
V gene: TRBV12-3/TRBV12-4
CDR3 DNA: TGTGCCAGCAGTTCCCGACTAGCGGGGGTGTACACAGATACGCAGTATTTT
CDR3 protein: CASSSRLAGVYTDTQYF

J gene: TRBJ2-1
clone size: few
D gene: TRBD2
V gene: TRBV4-1
CDR3 DNA: TGCGCCAGCAGCCCCAGGCTACTAGCGGGGGGGCTCGCCCTCTCCCTGCATGAGCAGTTCTTC
CDR3 protein: CASSPRLLAGGLALSLHEQFF

J gene: TRBJ2-2
clone size: -
D gene: TRBD1
V gene: TRBV5-5
CDR3 DNA: TGTGCCAGCAGCCCCGGGACAGGGGAATCCGGGGAGCTGTTTTTT
CDR3 protein: CASSPGTGESGELFF

J gene: TRBJ1-4
clone size: many
D gene: TRBD1
V gene: TRBV6-1
CDR3 DNA: TGTGCCAGCAGTGACCCAAACAGGGGTGGGAACGAAAAACTGTTTTTT
CDR3 protein: CASSDPNRGGNEKLFF

J gene: TRBJ1-1
clone size: -
D gene: -
V gene: TRBV9
CDR3 DNA: TGTGCCAGCAGCGTAGAAGCGGTCGACACTGAAGCTTTCTTT
CDR3 protein: CASSVEAVDTEAFF

J gene: TRBJ1-5
clone size: few
D gene: -
V gene: TRBV5-5
CDR3 DNA: TGTGCCAGCAGCCAGGGACTCACAGGGCTGAATCAGCCCCAGCATTTT
CDR3 protein: CASSQGLTGLNQPQHF

J gene: TRBJ2-2
clone size: few
D gene: -
V gene: TRBV2
CDR3 DNA: TGTGCCAGCAGGGACACCATGAACACCGGGGAGCTGTTTTTT
CDR3 protein: CASRDTMNTGELFF

J gene: TRBJ2-1
clone size: -
D gene: -
V gene: TRBV4-1
CDR3 DNA: TGCGCCAGCAGCCAACCCGTCGAAACCGCCTACAATGAGCAGTTCTTC
CDR3 protein: CASSQPVETAYNEQFF

J gene: TRBJ2-3
clone size: -
D gene: TRBD2
V gene: TRBV20-1
CDR3 DNA: TGCAGTGCTAGCTTAGCGGGGGTATCACCAGATACGCAGTATTTT
CDR3 protein: CSASLAGVSPDTQYF

J gene: TRBJ2-1
clone size: few
D gene: TRBD1
V gene: TRBV20-1
CDR3 DNA: TGCAGTTCGAATCCGGGACAGTTATCGAGTGAGCAGTTCTTC
CDR3 protein: CSSNPGQLSSEQFF

J gene: TRBJ1-5
clone size: few
D gene: -
V gene: TRBV9
CDR3 DNA: TGTGCCAGCAGCGTAGACGGGACGGGGGATCAGCCCCAGCATTTT
CDR3 protein: CASSVDGTGDQPQHF

J gene: TRBJ2-2
clone size: many
D gene: -
V gene: TRBV7-7
CDR3 DNA: TGTGCCAGCAGCTTAGCACAGTTCACCGGGGAGCTGTTTTTT
CDR3 protein: CASSLAQFTGELFF

J gene: TRBJ1-5
clone size: -
D gene: TRBD1
V gene: TRBV6-1
CDR3 DNA: TGTGCCAGCACCCTCGGACAGGGAGGCCAGCCCCAGCATTTT
CDR3 protein: CASTLGQGGQPQHF

J gene: TRBJ2-4
clone size: -
D gene: -
V gene: TRBV6-1
CDR3 DNA: TGTGCCAGCAGTCCCCGCCCCCAAATGAACATTCAGTACTTC
CDR3 protein: CASSPRPQMNIQYF

J gene: TRBJ2-3
clone size: many
D gene: TRBD1
V gene: TRBV5-6
CDR3 DNA: TGTGCCAGCAGCTTGGCGGGACAGGGCTACACAGATACGCAGTATTTT
CDR3 protein: CASSLAGQGYTDTQYF

J gene: TRBJ2-5
clone size: -
D gene: -
V gene: TRBV11-2
CDR3 DNA: TGTGCCAGCAGCTTAGATAGCCCCTTGTTGGGGGAGACCCAGTACTTC
CDR3 protein: CASSLDSPLLGETQYF

J gene: TRBJ2-1
clone size: few
D gene: -
V gene: TRBV7-9
CDR3 DNA: TGTGCCAGCAGCTATGGTGCGGTCAATGGGTTCTTC
CDR3 protein: CASSYGAVNGFF

J gene: TRBJ1-1
clone size: -
D gene: TRBD1
V gene: TRBV20-1
CDR3 DNA: TGCAGTGCTAGAGATGGGGGGACAGCCTTAGGTGAAGCTTTCTTT
CDR3 protein: CSARDGGTALGEAFF

J gene: TRBJ2-3
clone size: few
D gene: -
V gene: TRBV11-1
CDR3 DNA: TGTGCCAGCAGCCGGGATCACACAGATACGCAGTATTTT
CDR3 protein: CASSRDHTDTQYF

J gene: TRBJ2-1
clone size: few
D gene: -
V gene: TRBV6-2/TRBV6-3
CDR3 DNA: TGTGCCAGCACGGCAGGGGGGGATGAGCAGTTCTTC
CDR3 protein: CASTAGGDEQFF

J gene: TRBJ2-3
clone size: many
D gene: -
V gene: TRBV7-2
CDR3 DNA: TGTGCCAGCAGCTCCGGGGCGGGGGCTAGCACATATACGCAGTATTTT
CDR3 protein: CASSSGAGASTYTQYF